These T cell receptor beta chains were read from a single sample in a study of T cells after yellow fever vaccination. TCRdb re-called the 5' RACE reads with MiXCR, one entry per CDR3 protein. Of a few hundred thousand distinct CDR3 sequences listed, approximately 5.2% are singletons. This specimen was CD4+ T cells sorted from PBMCs, taken on the day of the yellow fever booster vaccination. Source of these receptors: a man in his late teens or twenties who received the YFV17D yellow fever vaccine. Each CDR3 is given without its conserved first and last residue.

V gene: TRBV5-1; J gene: TRBJ1-1; CDR3 protein: ASSGGTGATEAF
V gene: TRBV10-2; J gene: TRBJ1-5; CDR3 protein: ASSGYNFRGTGRNQPQH
V gene: TRBV4-3; J gene: TRBJ2-1; CDR3 protein: ASSRDTSGGARNEQF
V gene: TRBV5-1; J gene: TRBJ2-5; CDR3 protein: ASSSDGNQY
V gene: TRBV4-2; J gene: TRBJ1-5; CDR3 protein: ASRGKDQPQH
V gene: TRBV2; J gene: TRBJ2-5; CDR3 protein: ASTEGGETQY
V gene: TRBV28; J gene: TRBJ1-2; CDR3 protein: ASSSTGDRERYGYT
V gene: TRBV29-1; J gene: TRBJ1-2; CDR3 protein: SVGEGLSGYT
V gene: TRBV20-1; J gene: TRBJ1-6; CDR3 protein: SAPPGGGSPLH
V gene: TRBV5-1; J gene: TRBJ2-5; CDR3 protein: ASSPPGLAGLETQY
V gene: TRBV9; J gene: TRBJ2-1; CDR3 protein: ASSVGIGGEQF